A selection of T cell receptor beta chains follows, all from one sample in a study of T cell repertoires in cytomegalovirus infection. TCRdb ran MiXCR on the reads and lists one entry per CDR3 protein. Seen here are fewer than 350,000 distinct CDR3 sequences, approximately 9.5% observed once, and the top ten hold 3.5% to 4.5%. Sequenced sample: PBMCs. All receptors come from a human donor in good health (CMV status not recorded). Some clones in this sample may be carry-over from other donors' samples. Both conserved end residues are part of each CDR3. The order of the fields is V gene, J gene, clone size, D gene, CDR3 protein, CDR3 DNA. D genes are given only for firm matches. A clone size is listed for some rows: how often the clone was seen (once, few, many), or a class if it is expanded.

TRBV3-1	TRBJ2-5	NA	NA	CASSQREETQYF	TGTGCCAGCAGCCAAAGGGAAGAGACCCAGTACTTC
TRBV7-2	TRBJ1-2	many	NA	CASSLRGANYGYTF	TGTGCCAGCAGCTTAAGAGGGGCGAACTATGGCTACACCTTC
TRBV30	TRBJ2-5	few	TRBD1	CAWSVGQGQETQYF	TGTGCCTGGAGTGTGGGACAGGGGCAAGAGACCCAGTACTTC
TRBV20-1	TRBJ1-2	NA	NA	CSAREDGRGYGYTF	TGCAGTGCTAGGGAGGACGGGAGAGGCTATGGCTACACCTTC
TRBV19	TRBJ2-1	few	NA	CASSITGALNNEQFF	TGTGCCAGTAGTATTACGGGAGCACTGAACAATGAGCAGTTCTTC
TRBV12-3/TRBV12-4	TRBJ1-4	many	NA	CASSLGEADEKLFF	TGTGCCAGCAGTTTGGGGGAGGCTGATGAAAAACTGTTTTTT
TRBV6-1	TRBJ2-7	many	NA	CASSKERGLYEQYF	TGTGCCAGCAGTAAGGAACGGGGCCTCTACGAGCAGTACTTC
TRBV12-3/TRBV12-4	TRBJ1-5	NA	NA	CASKGGLAQPQHF	TGTGCCAGCAAGGGGGGTTTGGCTCAGCCCCAGCATTTT
TRBV20-1	TRBJ2-1	NA	TRBD2	CSASRTSGVSYNEQFF	TGCAGTGCTTCCCGGACTAGCGGGGTGTCCTACAATGAGCAGTTCTTC
TRBV7-2	TRBJ2-5	many	NA	CASSLRKANEETQYF	TGTGCCAGCAGCCTCAGGAAGGCGAACGAAGAGACCCAGTACTTC
TRBV27	TRBJ2-1	NA	NA	CASGRHEQFF	TGTGCCAGCGGAAGGCATGAGCAGTTCTTC
TRBV7-2	TRBJ1-6	many	NA	CASSLGSGDNSPLHF	TGTGCCAGCAGCTTAGGTTCTGGCGATAATTCACCCCTCCACTTT
TRBV4-3	TRBJ2-7	many	NA	CASSHSVRGSTYEQYF	TGCGCCAGCAGCCACAGCGTCCGAGGGTCCACATACGAGCAGTACTTC
TRBV12-3/TRBV12-4	TRBJ2-5	few	NA	CASSLSHQETQYF	TGTGCCAGCAGTTTGAGCCATCAAGAGACCCAGTACTTC
TRBV27	TRBJ1-6	many	NA	CASSFMTPSYNSPLHF	TGTGCCAGCAGTTTCATGACACCTTCCTATAATTCACCCCTCCACTTT
TRBV5-3	TRBJ1-2	few	NA	CASSVSGSNGYTF	TGTGCCAGCAGCGTCAGCGGTTCAAATGGCTACACCTTC
TRBV7-3	TRBJ2-5	many	TRBD2	CASSLGTTSGRETQYF	TGTGCCAGCAGCTTGGGGACTACCTCGGGAAGGGAGACCCAGTACTTC
TRBV19	TRBJ1-1	few	NA	CASSSESGAPLNEAFF	TGTGCCAGTAGTAGTGAGTCGGGGGCGCCGCTCAATGAAGCTTTCTTT
TRBV6-2/TRBV6-3	TRBJ2-1	few	NA	CASSKPRTGTPYNEQFF	TGTGCCAGCAGCAAACCCAGGACGGGAACCCCGTACAATGAGCAGTTCTTC
TRBV18	TRBJ1-2	few	NA	CASSPPQRGYTF	TGTGCCAGCTCACCACCACAGAGGGGCTACACCTTC
TRBV10-3	TRBJ1-6	many	NA	CAISESRAGSPLHF	TGTGCCATCAGTGAGTCGAGGGCTGGGTCACCCCTCCACTTT
TRBV7-2	TRBJ2-2	many	NA	CASSSNHLGQSTGELFF	TGTGCCAGCAGCTCGAACCACCTGGGACAATCCACCGGGGAGCTGTTTTTT
TRBV7-8	TRBJ1-2	many	NA	CASSLRESYGYTF	TGTGCCAGCAGCTTAAGAGAGTCTTATGGCTACACCTTC
TRBV24-1	TRBJ2-3	NA	TRBD2	CATSSGRAQDTQYF	TGTGCCACCTCTAGCGGGAGGGCCCAAGATACGCAGTATTTT
TRBV12-3/TRBV12-4	TRBJ1-5	NA	TRBD1	CASSGRQGSNQPQHF	TGTGCCAGCAGTGGGCGACAGGGCAGCAATCAGCCCCAGCATTTT
TRBV7-9	TRBJ2-4	few	NA	CASTPDTGITPKNIQYF	TGTGCCAGCACACCAGATACGGGAATTACTCCCAAAAACATTCAGTACTTC
TRBV28	TRBJ2-3	NA	TRBD2	CASSPMKREAPFDTQYF	TGTGCCAGCAGTCCGATGAAGCGGGAGGCCCCCTTCGATACGCAGTATTTT
TRBV6-6	TRBJ2-5	few	TRBD1	CASRGTGQGTQYF	TGTGCCAGCAGGGGGACAGGGCAAGGGACCCAGTACTTC
TRBV12-3/TRBV12-4	TRBJ2-4	few	NA	CASTKKGQGAKNIQYF	TGTGCCAGCACCAAGAAGGGCCAGGGGGCCAAAAACATTCAGTACTTC
TRBV7-7	TRBJ2-7	NA	NA	CASSTPGFPHSYEQYF	TGTGCCAGCAGCACTCCCGGGTTCCCACACTCCTACGAGCAGTACTTC
TRBV12-3/TRBV12-4	TRBJ1-5	many	NA	CASSSGGLGNQPQHF	TGTGCCAGCAGTTCTGGGGGGCTAGGCAATCAGCCCCAGCATTTT
TRBV5-5	TRBJ1-5	few	TRBD1	CASSRRGGSSNQPQHF	TGTGCCAGCAGCCGCAGGGGGGGCTCTAGCAATCAGCCCCAGCATTTT
TRBV3-1	TRBJ1-5	few	TRBD1	CASSLNRGDQPQHF	TGTGCCAGCAGCCTTAACAGGGGTGATCAGCCCCAGCATTTT
TRBV24-1	TRBJ1-5	NA	NA	CATSVAGVGNQPQHF	TGTGCCACCAGTGTGGCCGGGGTGGGCAATCAGCCCCAGCATTTT
TRBV6-6	TRBJ2-3	many	NA	CASSPYRRTDTQYF	TGTGCCAGCAGTCCTTACCGTCGCACAGATACGCAGTATTTT
TRBV7-9	TRBJ2-3	many	NA	CATHRSRGAPDTQYF	TGTGCCACTCACCGCTCCAGGGGGGCCCCAGATACGCAGTATTTT
TRBV7-9	TRBJ2-1	few	TRBD2	CASELAPTYNEQFF	TGTGCCAGCGAACTAGCGCCTACCTACAATGAGCAGTTCTTC
TRBV5-6	TRBJ2-7	once	TRBD2	CASSWGTSGSYEQYF	TGTGCCAGCAGCTGGGGGACTAGCGGGTCCTACGAGCAGTACTTC
TRBV7-2	TRBJ1-5	many	TRBD1	CASSLDRQGAQPQHF	TGTGCCAGCAGCTTAGACCGACAGGGAGCCCAGCCCCAGCATTTT
TRBV7-2	TRBJ2-7	many	NA	CASSLGARVYSDEQYF	TGTGCCAGCAGCTTAGGGGCCAGGGTTTACTCAGACGAGCAGTACTTC
TRBV19	TRBJ1-5	many	TRBD1	CASSPRDRPYSNQPQHF	TGTGCCAGTAGTCCCCGGGACAGACCCTATAGCAATCAGCCCCAGCATTTT
TRBV19	TRBJ1-1	many	NA	CASSIGGNTEAFF	TGTGCCAGCAGTATCGGGGGGAACACTGAAGCTTTCTTT
TRBV6-6	TRBJ2-5	many	TRBD2	CASNDWEGRFGETQYF	TGTGCCAGCAACGACTGGGAGGGCAGGTTTGGAGAGACCCAGTACTTC
TRBV6-2/TRBV6-3	TRBJ1-2	NA	NA	CASSSHRSPTLNGYTF	TGTGCCAGCAGTTCCCACAGGAGCCCAACCCTAAATGGCTACACCTTC
TRBV7-2	TRBJ2-3	many	NA	CASGWGGSTDTQYF	TGTGCCAGCGGCTGGGGGGGCAGCACAGATACGCAGTATTTT
TRBV11-3	TRBJ2-2	NA	NA	CASSLGDSGELFF	TGTGCCAGCAGCTTGGGCGACTCCGGGGAGCTGTTTTTT
TRBV7-2	TRBJ2-7	many	NA	CASSLWGEGYEQYF	TGTGCCAGCAGCTTGTGGGGGGAAGGTTACGAGCAGTACTTC
TRBV7-6	TRBJ2-3	few	NA	CASSLELGPFTDTQYF	TGTGCCAGCAGCTTAGAGCTGGGGCCCTTCACAGATACGCAGTATTTT
TRBV4-2	TRBJ1-2	few	NA	CASSQEVHRVYGYTF	TGTGCCAGCAGCCAAGAGGTTCACAGGGTCTATGGCTACACCTTC
TRBV7-2	TRBJ2-7	many	TRBD2	CASSILAGLGEQYF	TGTGCCAGCAGCATACTAGCGGGGCTAGGGGAGCAGTACTTC
TRBV7-2	TRBJ1-1	many	NA	CASSFQQVSNTEAFF	TGTGCCAGCAGCTTTCAACAGGTGTCGAACACTGAAGCTTTCTTT
TRBV20-1	TRBJ1-1	NA	NA	CSASRGNFGDEAFF	TGCAGTGCTTCAAGGGGGAATTTCGGTGATGAAGCTTTCTTT
TRBV2	TRBJ1-6	NA	NA	CASSESGNYNSPLHF	TGTGCCAGCAGTGAATCGGGTAACTATAATTCACCCCTCCACTTT
TRBV27	TRBJ2-5	many	TRBD2	CASSEIGGSRSETQYF	TGTGCCAGCAGTGAAATCGGGGGGAGCAGGTCAGAGACCCAGTACTTC
TRBV7-3	TRBJ2-3	NA	NA	CASSKGGAAYGFTDTQYF	TGTGCCAGCAGCAAAGGGGGGGCAGCTTATGGCTTTACAGATACGCAGTATTTT
TRBV7-9	TRBJ1-5	NA	NA	CASGRGISNQPQHF	TGTGCCAGCGGGAGGGGAATTAGCAATCAGCCCCAGCATTTT
TRBV7-9	TRBJ2-1	many	NA	CASSLGGVNNEQFF	TGTGCCAGCAGCTTGGGGGGAGTAAACAATGAGCAGTTCTTC
TRBV7-8	TRBJ2-2	few	TRBD1	CASSKLQGIGELFF	TGTGCCAGCAGCAAGCTACAGGGGATCGGGGAGCTGTTTTTT
TRBV7-2	TRBJ2-7	few	NA	CASSLASFGYEQYF	TGTGCCAGCAGCTTAGCCAGTTTCGGCTACGAGCAGTACTTC
TRBV5-4	TRBJ2-1	few	TRBD1	CASSKEIWDRHNEQFF	TGTGCCAGCAGCAAAGAGATTTGGGACAGACACAATGAGCAGTTCTTC